The 14 T cell receptor beta chains presented below share a single source sample, sequenced in a study of shared clonotypes between healthy human individuals. The table came from immunoSEQ multiplex PCR; TCRdb's copy has only in-frame clones and leaves some out. The table records nearly 2 million clones, around 96% of them present only once. CD45RO-negative, CCR7-selected cells formed the naive CD8 fraction, which excluded terminally differentiated effector memory CD45RA+ cells. The sequenced sample consisted of naive CD8+ T cells sorted from blood. All receptors come from a young man in good health.

The chain has TRBV4-1 and TRBJ2-3; tentative D call: TRBD2 (5 bases). Trimming shortened V by 0 bases and J by 1 base, and 14 bases separated the two germline ends. The CDR3 consists of 17 residues. CDR1 and CDR2 (germline): MGHRA, YSYEKL. The DNA of the CDR3 is TGCGCCAGCAGCCAAGAACCAGGACTTCATGGCACAGATACGCAGTATTTT. It encodes CASSQEPGLHGTDTQYF.

J is TRBJ2-2 and V is TRBV27, with D maybe TRBD1 (6 bases). Germline V gene data show CDR1 as MNHEY and CDR2 as SMNVEV (reference sequence). The CDR3 consists of 15 residues. The V gene lost 7 bases and the J gene lost 4 bases, with 16 bases spanning the gap. The CDR3 DNA sequence: TGTGCCAGCACCTCCACAGGGACCGCCACCGGGGAGCTGTTTTTT. Protein: CASTSTGTATGELFF.

The chain uses TRBV7-6 and TRBJ2-7; TRBD2 matches at 7 bases. Germline CDR1 is SGHVS and CDR2 is FNYEAQ. Unmatched junction bases numbered 5, after V lost 3 bases and J lost 6 bases. CDR3 length: 13 amino acids. The CDR3 reads CASSFGSGAEQYF. CDR3 coding DNA: TGTGCCAGCAGCTTTGGGAGCGGGGCCGAGCAGTACTTC. Full variable domain (rest looked up from reference TRBV7-6 and TRBJ2-7): GAGVSQSPRYKVTKRGQDVALRCDPISGHVSLYWYRQALGQGPEFLTYFNYEAQQDKSGLPNDRFSAERPEGSISTLTIQRTEQRDSAMYRCASSFGSGAEQYFGPGTRLTVT.

V and J are TRBV10-2 and TRBJ2-7, with 10 bases identical to TRBD2. Germline CDR1 WSHSY, CDR2 SAAADI. V dropped 6 bases and J dropped 4; count of bases not matched to a gene: 6. The CDR3 runs to 14 residues. The CDR3 DNA is TGCGCCAGCAGCGGGACTAGCGTTTGGTACGAGCAGTACTTC. This gives the protein CASSGTSVWYEQYF.

The V call is TRBV15, the J call TRBJ2-5, with D hard to call. Trimming pared 5 bases from V and 0 bases from J, leaving 7 bases between. Germline V gene data show CDR1 as LNHNV and CDR2 as YYDKDF (reference sequence). The length of the CDR3 is 13 residues. The CDR3 loop reads CATSPPHQETQYF. CDR3 sequence (DNA): TGTGCCACCAGCCCCCCGCACCAAGAGACCCAGTACTTC.

The CDR3 spells CASSSHAGPLHF. In DNA form, the CDR3 reads TGTGCCAGCAGCTCCCACGCCGGGCCCCTCCACTTT. The chain joins TRBV6-6 to TRBJ1-6; no definite D call. The germline CDR1 and CDR2 sequences are MNHNY and SVGAGI (reference sequence). Trimming pared 6 bases from V and 13 bases from J, leaving 13 bases between. The CDR3 extends over 12 amino acids.

The J gene is TRBJ2-7, the V gene TRBV21-1; the D segment call TRBD2 is taken from the table without a DNA check. TRBV21-1 corresponds to a pseudogene. The CDR3 runs 12 residues. CDR3 residues: CASSKIKSEQYF. Here the CDR3 DNA reads TGTGCCAGCAGCAAAATTAAATCCGAGCAGTACTTC.

The chain couples TRBV4-1 to TRBJ1-1; D might be TRBD1 (5 bases). Germline CDR1 MGHRA, CDR2 YSYEKL. The CDR3 contains 17 residues. Trimming cost V 1 base and J 2 bases, with 17 bases left between them. This CDR3 reads CASSQGSGGTFNTEAFF. The CDR3 DNA reads as TGCGCCAGCAGCCAAGGATCGGGCGGGACGTTTAACACTGAAGCTTTCTTT.

The gene calls are TRBV15 and TRBJ2-3; D is possibly TRBD2 (5 bases). V lost 0 bases and J 6 bases, leaving 13 bases between the germline ends. CDR1 and CDR2 from the germline V gene are LNHNV and YYDKDF (reference sequence). The CDR3 extends over 15 amino acids. CDR3 nucleotide sequence: TGTGCCACCAGCAGAGATGCACTAGGAAGGGATACGCAGTATTTT. This gives the protein CATSRDALGRDTQYF.

The chain employs TRBV27 and TRBJ2-7, with D possibly matching TRBD2 (5 bases). This CDR3 has 15 residues. The ends were cut back, 7 bases at V and 3 bases at J, with 19 bases in the middle. Germline CDR1 is MNHEY and CDR2 is SMNVEV (reference sequence). CDR3 loop: CASIDKTVGGYEQYF. The CDR3 DNA reads as TGTGCCAGCATCGATAAGACGGTTGGAGGCTACGAGCAGTACTTC.

The chain is built from TRBV7-9 and TRBJ2-2; either TRBD1 or TRBD2 may supply D (5 bases each). The CDR3 spans 16 residues. With 3 bases removed from V and 5 bases from J, the gap between germline ends came to 16 bases. Germline CDR1 is SEHNR and CDR2 is FQNEAQ (reference sequence). CDR3: CASSFTRVEGTGELFF. The CDR3, as DNA: TGTGCCAGCAGCTTTACACGGGTCGAGGGGACCGGGGAGCTGTTTTTT.

This chain uses TRBV4-1 with TRBJ1-2, with 11 bases matching TRBD1. After removal of 4 bases from V and 4 bases from J, the junction contained 5 bases not matched to a gene. The CDR3 has 15 residues. Germline-derived CDR1 and CDR2 are MGHRA and YSYEKL. The CDR3 here is CASSPGQGASYGYTF. CDR3 bases: TGCGCCAGCAGCCCCGGACAGGGGGCGAGCTATGGCTACACCTTC.

This chain connects TRBV13 to TRBJ2-2; D perhaps matches TRBD2 (6 bases). Trimming took off 5 bases at V and 4 bases at J, with 20 bases between the two ends. The CDR3 sequence is 17 residues long. The germline V gene has CDR1 PRHDT and CDR2 FYEKMQ (reference sequence). The CDR3 spells CASSPERGSLGTGELFF. CDR3 in DNA: TGTGCCAGCAGCCCAGAACGGGGGAGTCTGGGCACCGGGGAGCTGTTTTTT.

This clone was seen once. The chain recombines TRBV29-1 with TRBJ2-1; a weak D match, TRBD2 (5 bases). Trimming took 3 bases from V and 9 from J, leaving 12 bases between them. CDR3 length equals 12 residues. Germline CDR1 and CDR2: SQVTM and ANQGSEA. The CDR3 region is CSVEGLALEQFF. CDR3 sequence (DNA): TGCAGCGTTGAGGGTCTAGCTCTTGAGCAGTTCTTC.